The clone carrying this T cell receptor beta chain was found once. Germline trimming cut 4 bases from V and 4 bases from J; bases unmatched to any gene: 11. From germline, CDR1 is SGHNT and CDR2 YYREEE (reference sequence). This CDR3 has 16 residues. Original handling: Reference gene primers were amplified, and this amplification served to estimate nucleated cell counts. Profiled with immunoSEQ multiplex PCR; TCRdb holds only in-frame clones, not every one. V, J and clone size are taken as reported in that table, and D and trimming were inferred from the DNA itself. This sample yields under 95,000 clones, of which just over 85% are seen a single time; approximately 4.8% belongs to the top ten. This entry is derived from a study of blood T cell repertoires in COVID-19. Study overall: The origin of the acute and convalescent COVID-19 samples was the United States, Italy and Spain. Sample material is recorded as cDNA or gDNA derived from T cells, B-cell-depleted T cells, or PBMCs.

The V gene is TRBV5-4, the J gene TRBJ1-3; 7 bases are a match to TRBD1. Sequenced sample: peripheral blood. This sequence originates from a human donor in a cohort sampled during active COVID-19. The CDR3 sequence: CASSDGDSLGGNTIYF. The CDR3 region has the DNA TGTGCCAGCAGCGACGGGGACAGTCTAGGGGGAAACACCATATATTTT. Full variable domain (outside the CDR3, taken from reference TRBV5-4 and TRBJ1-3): ETGVTQSPTHLIKTRGQQVTLRCSSQSGHNTVSWYQQALGQGPQFIFQYYREEENGRGNFPPRFSGLQFPNYSSELNVNALELDDSALYLCASSDGDSLGGNTIYFGEGSWLTVV.